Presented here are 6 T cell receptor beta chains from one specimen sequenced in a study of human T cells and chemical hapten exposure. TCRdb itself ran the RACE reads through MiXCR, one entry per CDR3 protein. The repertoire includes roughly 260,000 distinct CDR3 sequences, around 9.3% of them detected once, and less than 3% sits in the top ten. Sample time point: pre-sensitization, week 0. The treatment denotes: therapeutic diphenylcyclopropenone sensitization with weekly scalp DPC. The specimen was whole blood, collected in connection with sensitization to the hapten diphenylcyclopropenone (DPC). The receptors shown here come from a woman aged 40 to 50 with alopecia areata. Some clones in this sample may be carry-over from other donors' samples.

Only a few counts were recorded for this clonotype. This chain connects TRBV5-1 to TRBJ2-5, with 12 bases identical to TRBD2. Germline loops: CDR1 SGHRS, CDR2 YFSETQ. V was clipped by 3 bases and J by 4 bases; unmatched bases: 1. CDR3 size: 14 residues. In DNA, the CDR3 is TGCGCCAGCAGCTGGACTAGCGGGGTAGAGACCCAGTACTTC. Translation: CASSWTSGVETQYF.

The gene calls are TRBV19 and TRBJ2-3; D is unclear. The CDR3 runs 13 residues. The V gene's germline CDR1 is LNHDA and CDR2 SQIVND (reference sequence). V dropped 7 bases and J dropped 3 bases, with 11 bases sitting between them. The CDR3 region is CASKPISTDTQYF. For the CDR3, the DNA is TGTGCCAGTAAACCCATCTCAACAGATACGCAGTATTTT.

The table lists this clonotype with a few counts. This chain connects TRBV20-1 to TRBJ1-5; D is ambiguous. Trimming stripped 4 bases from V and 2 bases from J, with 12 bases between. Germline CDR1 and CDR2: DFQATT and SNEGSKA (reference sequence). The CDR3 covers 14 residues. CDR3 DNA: TGCAGTGCTACGGACGTCTCGGGCAATCAGCCCCAGCATTTT. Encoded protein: CSATDVSGNQPQHF.

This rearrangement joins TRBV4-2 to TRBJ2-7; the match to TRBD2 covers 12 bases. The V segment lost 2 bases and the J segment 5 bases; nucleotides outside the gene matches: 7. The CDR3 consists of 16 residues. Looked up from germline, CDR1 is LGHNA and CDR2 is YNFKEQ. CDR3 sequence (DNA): TGTGCCAGCAGCCAACAAGGGACTAGCGGGTTGCACGAGCAGTACTTC. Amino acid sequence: CASSQQGTSGLHEQYF.

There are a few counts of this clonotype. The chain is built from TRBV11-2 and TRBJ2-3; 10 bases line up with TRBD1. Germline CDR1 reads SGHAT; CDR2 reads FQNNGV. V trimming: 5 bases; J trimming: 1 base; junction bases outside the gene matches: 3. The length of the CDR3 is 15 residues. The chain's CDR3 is CASSEDRGRTDTQYF. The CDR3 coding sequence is TGTGCCAGCAGCGAAGACAGGGGGCGCACAGATACGCAGTATTTT.

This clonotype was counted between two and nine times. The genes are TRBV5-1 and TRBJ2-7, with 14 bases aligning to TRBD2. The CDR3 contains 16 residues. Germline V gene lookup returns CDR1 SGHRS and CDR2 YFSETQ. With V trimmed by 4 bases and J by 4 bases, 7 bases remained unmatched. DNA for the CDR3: TGCGCCAGCAGCCTCCAGACTAGCGGGAGGGCTTACGAGCAGTACTTC. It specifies CASSLQTSGRAYEQYF.